This passage covers 18 T cell receptor beta chains from one sample sequenced in a study of blood T cell repertoires in COVID-19. Clones were read by immunoSEQ multiplex PCR, and TCRdb kept only the in-frame ones, dropping some. The table lists 200,000 to 250,000 clones, 75% to 90% of them singletons, with less than 6% in the top ten. The sample comprised peripheral blood. The receptors derive from a woman aged 70 to 79 with COVID-19, enrolled during active disease.

The J gene is TRBJ2-1, the V gene TRBV25-1; D is perhaps TRBD2 (5 bases). CDR1 is MGHDK and CDR2 is SYGVNS in the germline V gene. There are 15 residues in the CDR3. Trimming stripped 5 bases from V and 4 bases from J, with 15 bases between. CDR3 amino acids: CASSSPGGLYNEQFF. CDR3 coding DNA: TGTGCCAGCAGTTCGCCGGGTGGACTTTACAATGAGCAGTTCTTC.

The V call is TRBV6-4, the J call TRBJ2-2; 7 bases fit TRBD2. The germline V gene encodes CDR1 MRHNA and CDR2 SNTAGT. The CDR3 totals 14 residues. V was pared by 8 bases and J by 1 base, with 4 bases of the junction left unmatched. DNA for the CDR3: TGTGCCAGCCGACGGGAGGTGAACACCGGGGAGCTGTTTTTT. Protein sequence: CASRREVNTGELFF.

The V gene is TRBV24-1, the J gene TRBJ2-1; TRBD1 matches 10 bases. V trimming: 3 bases; J trimming: 6 bases; junction bases outside the gene matches: 13. The CDR3 extends over 18 amino acids. Looked up from germline, CDR1 is KGHDR and CDR2 is SFDVKD. CDR3 loop: CATSDRSPAGTGVNEQFF. Written as DNA, the CDR3 is TGTGCCACCAGTGATAGATCGCCTGCCGGGACAGGGGTCAATGAGCAGTTCTTC.

V and J are TRBV6-2 or TRBV6-3 and TRBJ2-1, with a possible D match to TRBD1 (6 bases). The V gene lost 2 bases and the J gene lost 5 bases, with 16 bases spanning the gap. Per the germline V gene, CDR1 is MNHEY and CDR2 is SVGEGT. The length of the CDR3 is 16 residues. CDR3 sequence: CASSYPYRVENNEQFF. CDR3 coding DNA: TGTGCCAGCAGTTACCCCTACAGGGTTGAGAACAATGAGCAGTTCTTC.

The chain combines TRBV14 with TRBJ2-3, with D possibly matching TRBD1 (5 bases). Germline V CDR1 and CDR2: SGHDN, FVKESK. Trimming left V 4 bases short and J 6 bases short, with 20 bases between. The CDR3 is made up of 16 amino acids. The CDR3 nucleotides read TGTGCCAGCAGCCCCCCGCCGGCGAAGGACAAGGATACGCAGTATTTT. This sequence encodes CASSPPPAKDKDTQYF.

The chain links TRBV6-2 or TRBV6-3 to TRBJ2-7, with 10 bases lining up with TRBD2. The CDR3 length is 15 residues. Trimming cost V 5 bases and J 5 bases; bases outside gene matches: 9. Germline CDR1 MNHEY, CDR2 SVGEGT. CDR3 nucleotide sequence: TGTGCCAGCAGTCCCACTAGCGGGATCACCCACGAGCAGTACTTC. It translates to CASSPTSGITHEQYF.

V and J are TRBV6-5 and TRBJ2-5, with 7 bases matching TRBD2. Germline lookup yields CDR1 MNHEY and CDR2 SVGAGI. There are 15 residues in the CDR3. The V and J ends lost 4 bases and 3 bases, in that order; junction bases with no gene match: 8. CDR3 region: CASSFTGTMEETQYF. CDR3 in DNA: TGTGCCAGCAGTTTTACCGGGACTATGGAAGAGACCCAGTACTTC.

The genes are TRBV2 and TRBJ1-6; 7 bases map to TRBD1. Per the germline V gene, CDR1 is SNHLY and CDR2 is FYNNEI. This CDR3 is built from 14 residues. The V gene end was trimmed by 6 bases and the J gene end by 6 bases; junction bases not matched to a gene: 5. The CDR3 protein is CASRFDRANSPLHF. Here the CDR3 DNA reads TGTGCCAGCAGGTTCGACAGGGCTAATTCACCCCTCCACTTT.

This chain joins TRBV7-9 and TRBJ1-3, with D unclear. The CDR3 has 18 residues. Germline-derived CDR1 and CDR2 are SEHNR and FQNEAQ (reference sequence). V lost 3 bases and J 0 bases, leaving 18 bases between the germline ends. The CDR3 reads CASSFRQGSMASGNTIYF. DNA for the CDR3: TGTGCCAGCAGCTTCCGACAAGGCAGCATGGCCTCTGGAAACACCATATATTTT.

The chain joins TRBV19 to TRBJ1-5, with a tentative D call TRBD1 (6 bases). V was trimmed by 4 bases and J by 7 bases, leaving 17 bases between them. Germline CDR1 LNHDA, CDR2 SQIVND (reference sequence). CDR3 size: 15 residues. The CDR3 protein is CASSTQAGQGQPQHF. CDR3 in DNA: TGTGCCAGTAGTACCCAGGCAGGGCAGGGGCAGCCCCAGCATTTT.

The chain employs TRBV2 and TRBJ1-2, with 7 nucleotides matching TRBD1. The length of the CDR3 is 13 residues. Germline-derived CDR1 and CDR2 are SNHLY and FYNNEI. V was pared by 6 bases and J by 1 base, with 2 bases of the junction left unmatched. The CDR3 reads CASRAGGNYGYTF. For the CDR3, the DNA is TGTGCCAGCAGAGCAGGGGGTAACTATGGCTACACCTTC.

The J gene is TRBJ2-3, the V gene TRBV7-2, with a weak D call TRBD2 (5 bases). The V end was cut by 4 bases, the J end by 2 bases, with 10 bases between. Germline values: CDR1 SGHTA, CDR2 FQGNSA. The CDR3 length is 14 residues. CDR3: CASSYGGFTDTQYF. CDR3 in DNA: TGTGCCAGCAGCTACGGAGGCTTCACAGATACGCAGTATTTT.

This chain links TRBV9 with TRBJ2-7; 8 bases map to TRBD2. Germline-derived CDR1 and CDR2 are SGDLS and YYNGEE. This CDR3 is 14 amino acids long. V was clipped by 4 bases and J by 4 bases; unmatched bases: 7. In nucleotides, the CDR3 is TGTGCCAGCAGCTTCCTCAGCGGGAGTTACGAGCAGTACTTC. Amino acids: CASSFLSGSYEQYF.

The chain links TRBV9 to TRBJ2-3; 7 nucleotides match TRBD1. The CDR3 runs to 13 residues. V dropped 6 bases and J dropped 4; count of bases not matched to a gene: 5. Germline V lookup: CDR1 SGDLS, CDR2 YYNGEE. CDR3 sequence: CASTLGQADTQYF. CDR3 nucleotide sequence: TGTGCCAGCACCCTCGGACAGGCAGATACGCAGTATTTT.

The rearrangement joins TRBV2 to TRBJ2-1; 8 bases match TRBD2. CDR1 is SNHLY, CDR2 FYNNEI, per germline. J gave up 8 bases and V 8 bases, and 8 bases lay outside the gene matches. CDR3 length: 13 residues. Here the CDR3 reads CASRPIAGHEQFF. The CDR3 nucleotides read TGTGCCAGCCGGCCGATAGCGGGACATGAGCAGTTCTTC.

The genes are TRBV7-6 and TRBJ1-3; maybe TRBD1 (6 bases). V was clipped by 4 bases and J by 0 bases, with 13 bases between them. CDR3 length: 16 amino acids. Germline assignment: CDR1 SGHVS and CDR2 FNYEAQ. CDR3: CASSSGQLISGNTIYF. The CDR3 DNA sequence: TGTGCCAGCAGCTCAGGACAGCTAATCTCTGGAAACACCATATATTTT.

The genes are TRBV4-2 and TRBJ2-5, with TRBD1 as a possible D gene (7 bases). V was pared by 1 base and J by 1 base, with 19 bases between. The CDR3 spans 18 residues. The germline V gene has CDR1 LGHNA and CDR2 YNFKEQ. CDR3 in amino acids: CASSQGQGGTVSQETQYF. The DNA for the CDR3 is TGTGCCAGCAGCCAAGGCCAGGGGGGAACTGTTTCCCAAGAGACCCAGTACTTC.

This chain connects TRBV5-1 to TRBJ1-3; D unresolved. The CDR3 totals 15 residues. V lost 2 bases and J lost 0, with 9 bases in between. Germline loops: CDR1 SGHRS, CDR2 YFSETQ. The CDR3 DNA is TGCGCCAGCAGCTTAGGCGGAAGCTCTGGAAACACCATATATTTT. Its translation: CASSLGGSSGNTIYF.